These 27 T cell receptor beta chains were all obtained from the same sample, sequenced in a study of blood T cells in healthy people across ages. The use of a sample-barcoded 5' primer and a J-beta primer mix characterized a second PCR of about 7 to 12 cycles. One entry per CDR3 protein, called by TCRdb with MiXCR from the 5' RACE reads. The table lists roughly 1.4 million distinct CDR3 sequences, around 55% of them singletons. Source material: blood. The receptors derive from a man aged 18-30 years in good health.

This clonotype showed up many times. The chain has TRBV12-3 or TRBV12-4 and TRBJ2-5, with 9 bases aligning to TRBD1. This CDR3 has 13 amino acids. The V segment lost 6 bases and the J segment 3 bases; nucleotides outside the gene matches: 2. The CDR3, as DNA: TGTGCCAGCAGCCGGACAGGGGAAGAGACCCAGTACTTC. This translates into CASSRTGEETQYF.

The chain has TRBV20-1 and TRBJ2-7, with D hard to call. CDR3 size: 12 residues. Germline V lookup: CDR1 DFQATT, CDR2 SNEGSKA (reference sequence). V dropped 3 bases and J dropped 7 bases, with 13 bases sitting between them. The CDR3 DNA is TGCAGTGCTAGTCTTGGATCCGGGGAGCAGTACTTC. It specifies CSASLGSGEQYF.

As for this clonotype: At one end the junction does not follow the germline gene, possibly because of a read error. V and J are TRBV6-2 or TRBV6-3 and TRBJ2-1; D is perhaps TRBD1 (5 bases). The CDR3 extends over 13 amino acids. The V gene's germline CDR1 is MNHEY and CDR2 SVGEGT. This CDR3 reads CASSDSLSNQQFF. The CDR3 bases are TGTGCCAGCAGTGACAGCCTTAGCAATCAGCAGTTCTTC.

CDR3 sequence reads: CASSLTGIGQPQHF. CDR3 coding DNA: TGTGCCAGCAGCCTGACAGGGATCGGGCAGCCCCAGCATTTT. The J gene is TRBJ1-5, the V gene TRBV27; 7 nucleotides line up with TRBD1. Germline trimming cut 6 bases from V and 7 bases from J; bases unmatched to any gene: 9. CDR1 is MNHEY, CDR2 SMNVEV, per germline (reference sequence). The CDR3 length is 14 residues.

The chain is built from TRBV4-2 and TRBJ2-3, with 14 bases identical to TRBD2. This CDR3 has 16 amino acids. Germline V gene lookup returns CDR1 LGHNA and CDR2 YNFKEQ. The trim removed 4 bases at V and 10 bases at J, leaving 10 bases unmatched. This chain's CDR3 is CASSRGLAGGLSPQYF. CDR3 sequence (DNA): TGTGCCAGCAGCCGTGGACTAGCGGGAGGCCTTTCCCCGCAGTATTTT.

V usage is TRBV20-1 and J usage is TRBJ2-3; 7 bases are shared with TRBD2. Trimming removed 0 bases from V and 4 bases from J; junction bases left unmatched: 7. Germline CDR1 is DFQATT and CDR2 is SNEGSKA (reference sequence). This CDR3 spans 15 amino acids. The CDR3 DNA reads as TGCAGTGCTAGAGATGAGACGGGAGGAGCAGATACGCAGTATTTT. Its translation is CSARDETGGADTQYF.

This clonotype turned up a few times. The chain is built from TRBV4-2 and TRBJ2-3, with 8 bases that match TRBD2. The germline CDR1 and CDR2 sequences are LGHNA and YNFKEQ. V lost 4 bases to trimming and J lost 3 bases; unmatched junction nucleotides: 9. The CDR3 is 16 amino acids. As DNA, the CDR3 is TGTGCCAGCAGCCCCGAGCCCAGCGGGGGAACAGATACGCAGTATTTT. Translation: CASSPEPSGGTDTQYF.

The rearrangement uses TRBV29-1 and TRBJ2-2, with 7 bases aligning to TRBD2. CDR3 size: 15 residues. The germline V gene has CDR1 SQVTM and CDR2 ANQGSEA. V shed 1 base and J 3 bases; nucleotides not matched to a gene: 5. The DNA of the CDR3 is TGCAGCGTTGAAGGGCGTCGGGGGGACACCGGGGAGCTGTTTTTT. It translates to CSVEGRRGDTGELFF.

J is TRBJ1-6 and V is TRBV6-6; D remains unclear. V was clipped by 4 bases and J by 15 bases, with 10 bases between them. The CDR3 sequence is 11 residues long. The V gene's germline CDR1 is MNHNY and CDR2 SVGAGI (reference sequence). CDR3 loop: CASSSQDVLHF. The CDR3 DNA sequence: TGTGCCAGCAGTTCCCAGGACGTCCTCCACTTT.

The table lists this clonotype with a few counts. This rearrangement joins TRBV2 to TRBJ2-7, with D unresolved. Germline-derived CDR1 and CDR2 are SNHLY and FYNNEI. The CDR3 totals 13 residues. The germline V and J ends were trimmed by 3 bases and 0 bases, with 6 bases remaining between them. CDR3 bases: TGTGCCAGCAGTGACGACCTCTCCTACGAGCAGTACTTC. It is translated as CASSDDLSYEQYF.

The chain is built from TRBV11-2 and TRBJ2-5; D unresolved. V dropped 8 bases and J dropped 5 bases, with 18 bases sitting between them. The CDR3 has 14 amino acids. From germline, CDR1 is SGHAT and CDR2 FQNNGV. The CDR3 DNA sequence: TGTGCCAGCGGCACCGACCCCTTACAGGAGACCCAGTACTTC. Translating gives CASGTDPLQETQYF. The full variable domain, completed using reference TRBV11-2 and TRBJ2-5, is EAGVAQSPRYKIIEKRQSVAFWCNPISGHATLYWYQQILGQGPKLLIQFQNNGVVDDSQLPKDRFSAERLKGVDSTLKIQPAKLEDSAVYLCASGTDPLQETQYFGPGTRLLVL.

This chain joins TRBV29-1 and TRBJ2-5; 7 bases align to TRBD2. Losses at the gene ends were 1 base for V and 5 bases for J; bases not matched to a gene: 7. Germline CDR1 reads SQVTM; CDR2 reads ANQGSEA. The CDR3 spans 14 residues. CDR3 DNA sequence: TGCAGCGTTGAAGTTCCAGCGGGATGGGAGACCCAGTACTTC. This codes for CSVEVPAGWETQYF.

This clonotype has just a few counts. This chain joins TRBV4-3 and TRBJ1-2, with D uncertain. Trimming removed 0 bases from V and 4 bases from J, with 9 bases in between. CDR1 LGHNA and CDR2 YSLEER come from the germline V gene. The CDR3 length is 14 residues. This chain's CDR3 is CASSQEGRFYGYTF. The CDR3 DNA reads TGCGCCAGCAGCCAAGAAGGCAGGTTCTATGGCTACACCTTC.

The V call is TRBV7-2, the J call TRBJ1-2; D perhaps matches TRBD1 (6 bases). This CDR3 is built from 17 residues. Trimming took 5 bases from V and 13 from J, leaving 32 bases between them. Germline values: CDR1 SGHTA, CDR2 FQGNSA. CDR3 in amino acids: CASSKYGNGQTTCMLTF. DNA for the CDR3: TGTGCCAGCAGCAAATATGGCAACGGACAGACTACTTGTATGCTCACCTTC. The whole variable domain, remainder taken from reference TRBV7-2 and TRBJ1-2, is GAGVSQSPSNKVTEKGKDVELRCDPISGHTALYWYRQSLGQGLEFLIYFQGNSAPDKSGLPSDRFSAERTGGSVSTLTIQRTQQEDSAVYLCASSKYGNGQTTCMLTFGSGTRLTVV.

The V call is TRBV12-3 or TRBV12-4, the J call TRBJ2-1; D not resolved. V dropped 3 bases and J dropped 4 bases, with 13 bases sitting between them. The CDR3 spans 15 residues. The CDR3 region is CASSLYLTSYNEQFF. Written as DNA, the CDR3 is TGTGCCAGCAGTTTGTATCTCACCTCATACAATGAGCAGTTCTTC.

In this sample, this clonotype turned up a few times. This chain joins TRBV4-1 and TRBJ2-5; D ambiguous. The better agreement between TRBJ2-7 and the DNA end casts doubt on the J call. This CDR3 comprises 14 residues. Germline V gives CDR1 MGHRA, CDR2 YSYEKL. The DNA for the CDR3 is TGCGCCAGCAGCCAGGTGGACGGAGACTACGAGCAGTACTTC. It specifies CASSQVDGDYEQYF.

This clonotype has just a few counts. This chain links TRBV29-1 with TRBJ2-2; D perhaps matches TRBD1 (6 bases). The V end was cut by 3 bases, the J end by 8 bases, with 13 bases between. The CDR3 extends over 13 amino acids. In germline, CDR1 is SQVTM, CDR2 ANQGSEA. The DNA of the CDR3 is TGCAGCGTTGAGGAGGCAGGGGTGGGGGAGCTGTTTTTT. Residues: CSVEEAGVGELFF.

This clonotype was observed a single time. The V gene is TRBV6-1, the J gene TRBJ2-1; the match to TRBD2 covers 8 bases. The junction had 9 bases not matched to a gene; V was cut back by 5 bases and J by 6 bases. This CDR3 is 15 amino acids long. Germline CDR1 MNHNS, CDR2 SASEGT. The CDR3 DNA follows: TGTGCCAGCAGTCGGGGGGGACCCGGCATCAATGAGCAGTTCTTC. Translated: CASSRGGPGINEQFF.

The rearrangement uses TRBV29-1 and TRBJ1-1, with D uncertain. The V gene lost 4 bases and the J gene lost 3 bases, with 9 bases spanning the gap. This CDR3 comprises 12 residues. Germline loops: CDR1 SQVTM, CDR2 ANQGSEA. CDR3 nucleotides: TGCAGCGTTGGCGGGTTGGACACTGAAGCTTTCTTT. Protein: CSVGGLDTEAFF.

The chain combines TRBV20-1 with TRBJ2-7; 10 bases map to TRBD1. The CDR3 is 14 residues long. Germline loops: CDR1 DFQATT, CDR2 SNEGSKA (reference sequence). CDR3 loop: CSGKTDRGLDEQYF. The DNA of the CDR3 is TGCAGCGGAAAGACTGACAGGGGGCTGGACGAGCAGTACTTC.

V gene TRBV20-1 combines with J gene TRBJ1-2; no clear D gene. The CDR3 has 15 amino acids. The V end lost 6 bases, the J end lost 5 bases, and 22 bases lay between the germline ends. Germline lookup yields CDR1 DFQATT and CDR2 SNEGSKA (reference sequence). CDR3 nucleotides: TGCAGTGCGTCCGGACGGGGTATCCCGGAATATGGCTACACCTTC. Amino acids: CSASGRGIPEYGYTF.

The chain carries TRBV20-1 and TRBJ2-1; D remains ambiguous. The germline CDR1 and CDR2 sequences are DFQATT and SNEGSKA (reference sequence). Trimming shortened V by 7 bases and J by 0 bases, and 7 bases separated the two germline ends. This CDR3 comprises 12 residues. Here the CDR3 reads CSVAHSYNEQFF. CDR3 sequence (DNA): TGCAGTGTGGCACACTCCTACAATGAGCAGTTCTTC.

The sample holds one count of this clonotype. The CDR3 DNA reads TGCAGTGCTAGAGAGAGGACGGGTAATGAAAAACTGTTTTTT. Its translation is CSARERTGNEKLFF. The V and J genes are TRBV20-1 and TRBJ1-4; D is ambiguous. Germline CDR1 and CDR2: DFQATT and SNEGSKA (reference sequence). The V end was cut by 0 bases, the J end by 4 bases, with 9 bases between. This CDR3 has 14 amino acids.

The chain combines TRBV6-6 with TRBJ2-3; TRBD1 agrees at 8 bases. CDR3 length equals 15 residues. Germline assignment: CDR1 MNHNY and CDR2 SVGAGI (reference sequence). Germline trimming cut 2 bases from V and 4 bases from J; bases unmatched to any gene: 5. The CDR3 DNA sequence: TGTGCCAGCAGTTACCCAGGACAGGGCTCAGATACGCAGTATTTT. Amino acid sequence: CASSYPGQGSDTQYF.

This clonotype was counted a few times. The V call is TRBV20-1, the J call TRBJ2-7; the match to TRBD1 covers 8 bases. Near its end, the DNA agrees better with TRBJ2-5, so the J call may be wrong. Per the germline V gene, CDR1 is DFQATT and CDR2 is SNEGSKA (reference sequence). The CDR3 sequence is 14 residues long. The CDR3 coding sequence is TGCAGTGCGACCGGGACAGGACTGTGGGAGACCCAGTACTTC. Protein: CSATGTGLWETQYF.

This clonotype is a singleton in its sample. The chain combines TRBV7-9 with TRBJ1-2; TRBD1 agrees at 7 bases. The CDR3 is 17 residues long. CDR1 and CDR2 from the germline V gene are SEHNR and FQNEAQ (reference sequence). J was trimmed by 1 base and V by 1 base; bases with no gene match: 9. CDR3 in DNA: TGTGCCAGCAGCTTAGTAGGGAGGGGGCGAGGTAACTATGGCTACACCTTC. It encodes CASSLVGRGRGNYGYTF.

This chain joins TRBV29-1 and TRBJ2-5, with TRBD2 identical over 8 bases. The CDR3 loop spans 15 amino acids. Germline V gene data show CDR1 as SQVTM and CDR2 as ANQGSEA. V gave up 1 base and J gave up 5 bases; unmatched junction bases: 9. DNA for the CDR3: TGCAGCGTTGAAGGAGGAAGGACTAGCCTTGAGACCCAGTACTTC. Protein product: CSVEGGRTSLETQYF.